These T cell receptor beta chains were read from a single sample in a study of T cell responses to AZD1222 COVID-19 vaccine. Profiled with immunoSEQ multiplex PCR; TCRdb holds only in-frame clones, not every one. The profile shows approximately 77,000 clones, 92% of them singletons. The sample was peripheral blood, taken 28 days after the second AZD1222 dose. These receptors were collected from an adult who received the AZD1222 COVID-19 vaccine. CDR3s include the opening cysteine and the closing phenylalanine or tryptophan. The D gene is left open where the match is weak. Some rows mark clone size as missing; the rest say once, few, many or name a class of expanded clone.

clone_size: -; d_call: TRBD1; v_call: TRBV27; j_call: TRBJ2-7; cdr3_aa: CASSLSSWTGEKQYF; cdr3_nt: TGTGCCAGCAGTTTATCGAGTTGGACAGGGGAAAAGCAGTACTTC
clone_size: -; d_call: -; v_call: TRBV5-1; j_call: TRBJ2-2; cdr3_aa: CASSVTGELFF; cdr3_nt: TGCGCCAGCAGCGTAACCGGGGAGCTGTTTTTT
clone_size: -; d_call: -; v_call: TRBV5-6; j_call: TRBJ2-5; cdr3_aa: CASSALPQETQYF; cdr3_nt: TGTGCCAGCAGCGCATTGCCCCAAGAGACCCAGTACTTC
clone_size: -; d_call: TRBD2; v_call: TRBV6-5; j_call: TRBJ2-1; cdr3_aa: CASSGLAGTYNEQFF; cdr3_nt: TGTGCCAGCAGCGGACTAGCGGGGACTTACAATGAGCAGTTCTTC
clone_size: -; d_call: -; v_call: TRBV5-6; j_call: TRBJ2-1; cdr3_aa: CASSLAYNEQFF; cdr3_nt: TGTGCCAGCAGCTTGGCGTACAATGAGCAGTTCTTC
clone_size: -; d_call: TRBD1; v_call: TRBV28; j_call: TRBJ1-2; cdr3_aa: CASSLYGTAYGYTF; cdr3_nt: TGTGCCAGCAGTTTATACGGGACAGCCTATGGCTACACCTTC
clone_size: -; d_call: TRBD1; v_call: TRBV7-9; j_call: TRBJ1-2; cdr3_aa: CASNNRDRKAYGYTF; cdr3_nt: TGTGCCAGCAACAACCGGGACAGAAAAGCCTATGGCTACACCTTC
clone_size: -; d_call: -; v_call: TRBV27; j_call: TRBJ2-1; cdr3_aa: CASSQRPHFNRGGEQFF; cdr3_nt: TGTGCCAGCAGCCAAAGGCCGCATTTTAACAGGGGGGGTGAGCAGTTCTTC
clone_size: -; d_call: -; v_call: TRBV6-1; j_call: TRBJ1-1; cdr3_aa: CASSEMGSLARTEAFF; cdr3_nt: TGTGCCAGCAGTGAAATGGGGTCCCTGGCACGAACTGAAGCTTTCTTT
clone_size: -; d_call: TRBD1; v_call: TRBV6-6; j_call: TRBJ2-7; cdr3_aa: CASSPLGQGGSYEQYF; cdr3_nt: TGTGCCAGCAGTCCCCTCGGACAGGGGGGCTCCTACGAGCAGTACTTC
clone_size: once; d_call: TRBD1; v_call: TRBV12-3/TRBV12-4; j_call: TRBJ1-1; cdr3_aa: CASSPGTAPLWRF; cdr3_nt: TGTGCCAGCAGTCCGGGGACAGCTCCACTTTGGAGGTTT
clone_size: -; d_call: -; v_call: TRBV7-8; j_call: TRBJ1-1; cdr3_aa: CASSLGAGLGEAFF; cdr3_nt: TGTGCCAGCAGCTTAGGAGCCGGGCTGGGTGAAGCTTTCTTT
clone_size: -; d_call: TRBD1; v_call: TRBV5-1; j_call: TRBJ2-3; cdr3_aa: CASSPAWDRVADTQYF; cdr3_nt: TGCGCCAGCAGCCCCGCTTGGGACAGGGTGGCAGATACGCAGTATTTT
clone_size: -; d_call: -; v_call: TRBV27; j_call: TRBJ1-2; cdr3_aa: CASRRSQVYGYTF; cdr3_nt: TGTGCCAGCAGACGAAGTCAGGTCTATGGCTACACCTTC
clone_size: -; d_call: TRBD1; v_call: TRBV3-1/TRBV3-2; j_call: TRBJ1-2; cdr3_aa: CASSPGTGGYGGYTF; cdr3_nt: TGTGCCAGCAGCCCAGGGACAGGGGGATACGGGGGCTACACCTTC
clone_size: -; d_call: -; v_call: TRBV6-5; j_call: TRBJ1-2; cdr3_aa: CASTLGGGTGYGYTF; cdr3_nt: TGTGCCAGCACCCTAGGGGGGGGAACGGGCTATGGCTACACCTTC
clone_size: -; d_call: -; v_call: TRBV10-3; j_call: TRBJ1-5; cdr3_aa: CAVRGPDQPQHF; cdr3_nt: TGTGCCGTCCGGGGGCCCGATCAGCCCCAGCATTTT
clone_size: -; d_call: -; v_call: TRBV13; j_call: TRBJ2-7; cdr3_aa: CASSLGVYSYEQYF; cdr3_nt: TGTGCCAGCAGCTTAGGAGTGTACTCCTACGAGCAGTACTTC
clone_size: once; d_call: -; v_call: TRBV3-1/TRBV3-2; j_call: TRBJ1-2; cdr3_aa: CASSQYGQGEDYTF; cdr3_nt: TGTGCCAGCAGCCAATACGGGCAGGGAGAGGACTACACCTTC
clone_size: -; d_call: TRBD1; v_call: TRBV27; j_call: TRBJ2-4; cdr3_aa: CASSQGQGANIQYF; cdr3_nt: TGTGCCAGCAGCCAAGGACAGGGGGCAAACATTCAGTACTTC
clone_size: once; d_call: -; v_call: TRBV12-3/TRBV12-4; j_call: TRBJ1-3; cdr3_aa: CASSLGGNTIYF; cdr3_nt: TGTGCCAGCAGCCTGGGGGGAAACACCATATATTTT
clone_size: -; d_call: -; v_call: TRBV5-1; j_call: TRBJ2-3; cdr3_aa: CASSLGQGNGADTQYF; cdr3_nt: TGCGCCAGCAGCTTGGGACAAGGTAACGGGGCAGATACGCAGTATTTT
clone_size: -; d_call: TRBD2; v_call: TRBV5-6; j_call: TRBJ2-3; cdr3_aa: CASSPAVPSGSGTDTQYF; cdr3_nt: TGTGCCAGCAGCCCCGCTGTCCCTAGCGGGAGTGGCACAGATACGCAGTATTTT
clone_size: few; d_call: TRBD1; v_call: TRBV7-9; j_call: TRBJ1-5; cdr3_aa: CASSLTGEKPQHF; cdr3_nt: TGTGCCAGCAGCTTGACAGGGGAAAAGCCCCAGCATTTT
clone_size: -; d_call: -; v_call: TRBV6-4; j_call: TRBJ1-1; cdr3_aa: CASRAQSNTEAFF; cdr3_nt: TGTGCCAGCAGAGCACAGTCGAACACTGAAGCTTTCTTT
clone_size: -; d_call: TRBD1; v_call: TRBV24-1; j_call: TRBJ2-1; cdr3_aa: CATSVEDRGHNEQFF; cdr3_nt: TGTGCCACCAGTGTCGAGGACAGGGGACACAATGAGCAGTTCTTC